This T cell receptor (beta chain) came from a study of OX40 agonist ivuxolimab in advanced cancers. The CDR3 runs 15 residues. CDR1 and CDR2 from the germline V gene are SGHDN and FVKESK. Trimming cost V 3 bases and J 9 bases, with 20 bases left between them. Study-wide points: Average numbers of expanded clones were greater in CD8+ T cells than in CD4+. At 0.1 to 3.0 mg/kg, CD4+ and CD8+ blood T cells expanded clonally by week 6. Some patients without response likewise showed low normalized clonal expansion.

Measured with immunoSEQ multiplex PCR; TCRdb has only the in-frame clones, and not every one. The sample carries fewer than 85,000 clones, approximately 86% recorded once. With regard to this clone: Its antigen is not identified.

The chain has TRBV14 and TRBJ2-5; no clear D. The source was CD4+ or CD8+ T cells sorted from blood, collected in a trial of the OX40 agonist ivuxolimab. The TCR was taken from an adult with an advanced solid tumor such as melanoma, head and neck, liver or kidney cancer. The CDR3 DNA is TGTGCCAGCAGCCAGTCAGGCGTCAGTCACGGGCCCCAGTACTTC. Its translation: CASSQSGVSHGPQYF. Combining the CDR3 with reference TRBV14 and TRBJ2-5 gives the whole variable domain EAGVTQFPSHSVIEKGQTVTLRCDPISGHDNLYWYRRVMGKEIKFLLHFVKESKQDESGMPNNRFLAERTGGTYSTLKVQPAELEDSGVYFCASSQSGVSHGPQYFGPGTRLLVL.